Described below is a single TCR beta chain sequence and its context. What it binds is not known. The data were taken from a study of CD8 T cells in ankylosing spondylitis. Whole-study findings and limits: Previously reported in reactive arthritis synovial fluid and blood were some of the motif variants.

The CDR3 spans 15 residues. Per the germline V gene, CDR1 is LGHDT and CDR2 is YNNKEL (reference sequence). The V and J ends lost 2 bases and 1 base respectively, with 8 bases between them. Quantitative 5'-RACE with molecular barcodes was used to make the TCR beta libraries. Using its own MiXCR run on the 5' RACE reads, TCRdb lists one record per CDR3 protein. The sample has 300,000 to 350,000 distinct CDR3 sequences, roughly 11% seen once. Sample: blood, either unsorted or a sorted T cell fraction (not recorded which). The chain uses TRBV3-1 and TRBJ2-2; D ambiguous. The receptor was isolated from a female donor with ankylosing spondylitis or in good health (not recorded which). This CDR3 is CASSQIWKNTGELFF. DNA of the CDR3: TGTGCCAGCAGCCAAATATGGAAGAACACCGGGGAGCTGTTTTTT.